The rows below give T cell receptor beta chains drawn from one sample of a study of cytomegalovirus exposure and HLA in healthy donors. Assay used: immunoSEQ multiplex PCR; TCRdb lists only in-frame clones, some missing. The sample has 130,000 to 150,000 clones, 70% to 80% seen once. Specimen: PBMCs. The origin of the receptors is a young man in good health and CMV-seronegative. CDR3s include the opening cysteine and the closing phenylalanine or tryptophan. The D gene is left open where the match is weak. Not all rows give a size; the values are once, few, many and, for expanded clones, a class.

abundance,j_gene,v_gene,d_gene,CDR3nt,CDR3aa
.,TRBJ1-2,TRBV9,.,TGTGCCAGCAGCGTAGGACAGTTTAACTATGGCTACACCTTC,CASSVGQFNYGYTF
.,TRBJ1-1,TRBV5-1,TRBD1,TGCGCCAGCAGCTGGGACAGGGGGAGGACTGAAGCTTTCTTT,CASSWDRGRTEAFF
.,TRBJ1-5,TRBV15,.,TGTGCCACCAGGGCAGGGTTAGGCAATCAGCCCCAGCATTTT,CATRAGLGNQPQHF
.,TRBJ2-5,TRBV14,TRBD2,TGTGCCAGCACCTTGTGGCTAGCGGGGGGGCTAATAGAGACCCAGTACTTC,CASTLWLAGGLIETQYF
.,TRBJ2-7,TRBV5-1,TRBD2,TGCGCCAGCAGCTTGGCCGGGGCGGGGGACTACGAGCAGTACTTC,CASSLAGAGDYEQYF
.,TRBJ1-1,TRBV15,TRBD1,TGTGCCACCAGCAGAGCGGCCGGACAGGGGTCGCTAGCTTTCTTT,CATSRAAGQGSLAFF
.,TRBJ1-1,TRBV4-1,.,TGCGCCAGCAGCCAAGTAGGTCAGGGAAGGAACACTGAAGCTTTCTTT,CASSQVGQGRNTEAFF
few,TRBJ1-1,TRBV13,TRBD1,TGTGCCAGCAGCCGGACGGACAGGGGTGCTGAAGCTTTCTTT,CASSRTDRGAEAFF
.,TRBJ1-2,TRBV6-1,TRBD1,TGTGCCAGCAGTGAATCTCGGGGACAGGCCTATGGCTACACCTTC,CASSESRGQAYGYTF
.,TRBJ2-5,TRBV27,.,TGTGCCAGCAGTTTGTTAGGGGCCCGGGAGACCCAGTACTTC,CASSLLGARETQYF
.,TRBJ2-3,TRBV7-6,TRBD1,TGTGCCAGCAGCCCGGGACAGGGCACAGATACGCAGTATTTT,CASSPGQGTDTQYF
.,TRBJ1-5,TRBV10-2,.,TGCGCCAGCACGGGAGTTAGCAATCAGCCCCAGCATTTT,CASTGVSNQPQHF
.,TRBJ2-3,TRBV5-5,.,TGTGCCAGCAGCTTTGGGCCGGGACTCACAGATACGCAGTATTTT,CASSFGPGLTDTQYF
.,TRBJ1-3,TRBV27,.,TGTGCCAGCAGTTTATCGAGTATCGGAAACACCATATATTTT,CASSLSSIGNTIYF
.,TRBJ1-4,TRBV5-1,.,TGCGCCAGCACGCAGGGTTTTGATGAAAAACTGTTTTTT,CASTQGFDEKLFF
.,TRBJ1-1,TRBV28,.,TGTGCCAGCAGTTTAGGGGGGGCTGGGGGCACTGAAGCTTTCTTT,CASSLGGAGGTEAFF
.,TRBJ1-1,TRBV6-6,.,TGTGCCAGCAACCGACAGGCCTCGAACACTGAAGCTTTCTTT,CASNRQASNTEAFF
.,TRBJ2-1,TRBV5-6,TRBD2,TGTGCCAGCAGAACTACTAGCGGGAGGGCTGGTGAGCAGTTCTTC,CASRTTSGRAGEQFF
.,TRBJ2-5,TRBV28,.,TGTGCCAGCACCAATAGAGAGACCCAGTACTTC,CASTNRETQYF
.,TRBJ2-7,TRBV27,TRBD2,TGTGCCAGCAAGCGCGGGAGGAACGACTACGAGCAGTACTTC,CASKRGRNDYEQYF
.,TRBJ2-7,TRBV2,.,TGTGCCAGCAGTACGGGAAACGAGCAGTACTTC,CASSTGNEQYF
.,TRBJ1-3,TRBV2,TRBD1,TGTGCCAGCACCCTAGGACAGGGGGCGCGAGATACTAGAAACACCATATATTTT,CASTLGQGARDTRNTIYF
.,TRBJ2-3,TRBV15,TRBD2,TGTGCCACCAGCAGAGGGACTAGCGGAAGCACAGATACGCAGTATTTT,CATSRGTSGSTDTQYF
.,TRBJ2-7,TRBV5-6,.,TGTGCCAGCAGCTACCTGCCACTATACGAGCAGTACTTC,CASSYLPLYEQYF
.,TRBJ1-2,TRBV30,.,TGTGCCTGGAGTCTGGACAGAAGCTATGGCTACACCTTC,CAWSLDRSYGYTF
.,TRBJ2-1,TRBV11-3,.,TGTGCCAGCAGCTTAGTCTCCACGGGTGAGCAGTTCTTC,CASSLVSTGEQFF
.,TRBJ2-3,TRBV7-2,TRBD2,TGTGCCAGCAGCTCTCTTCTAGCGGGGGGCCCAGATACGCAGTATTTT,CASSSLLAGGPDTQYF
.,TRBJ2-1,TRBV18,TRBD1,TGTGCCAGCTCACCTTACGGACAGGGGAGACTCTACAATGAGCAGTTCTTC,CASSPYGQGRLYNEQFF
.,TRBJ2-7,TRBV29-1,.,TGCAGCGTAGCTGGCAGGGGCTACGAGCAGTACTTC,CSVAGRGYEQYF
.,TRBJ2-1,TRBV12-5,.,TGTGCTAGTGGTCAGGGGTCTAGCGGAGGGGAGCAGTTCTTC,CASGQGSSGGEQFF
.,TRBJ1-1,TRBV11-3,.,TGTGCCAGCAGCTTAGGGAGGGCAACTGAAGCTTTCTTT,CASSLGRATEAFF
.,TRBJ2-7,TRBV4-1,TRBD1,TGCGCCAGCAGCCAAACCCTGATAACAGGGGCCAGTACCTACGAGCAGTACTTC,CASSQTLITGASTYEQYF
.,TRBJ2-3,TRBV29-1,TRBD2,TGCAGCGCAAAGCGGGGGGGCCCAAGCACAGATAGGCAGTATTTT,CSAKRGGPSTDRQYF
.,TRBJ2-7,TRBV6-5,TRBD1,TGTGCCAGCAGCTCCGGGACAGGGGGCGAGCAGTACTTC,CASSSGTGGEQYF
.,TRBJ2-6,TRBV13,.,TGTGCCAGCAGCCAGAGGGTGAACGTCCTGACTTTC,CASSQRVNVLTF
.,TRBJ2-3,TRBV18,.,TGTGCCAGCTCTCCCTCCTGGGTTGAGGGCACAGATACGCAGTATTTT,CASSPSWVEGTDTQYF
.,TRBJ2-1,TRBV5-1,TRBD2,TGCGCCAGCAGCCTAAGCGGGAGTTACAATGAGCAGTTCTTC,CASSLSGSYNEQFF
.,TRBJ2-7,TRBV6-5,TRBD2,TGTGCCAGCAGCCCCCTCGGGGGGGGTCGCGAGCAGTACTTC,CASSPLGGGREQYF
few,TRBJ2-1,TRBV5-1,TRBD2,TGCGCCAGCAGCTTGGTTTTTCCGATCGGGACTAATTACAATGAGCAGTTCTTC,CASSLVFPIGTNYNEQFF
.,TRBJ1-1,TRBV7-3,TRBD1,TGTGCCAGCAGCTTAATGGGACAGGGGGCGAAGAACACTGAAGCTTTCTTT,CASSLMGQGAKNTEAFF
.,TRBJ2-7,TRBV11-3,.,TGTGCCAGCAGCAGGGGGGGGCCCGAGCAGTACTTC,CASSRGGPEQYF
.,TRBJ1-1,TRBV19,.,TGTGCCAGTAGTTACGGTGACACTGAAGCTTTCTTT,CASSYGDTEAFF
.,TRBJ1-3,TRBV16,.,TGTGCCAGCAGCCGCGCGATTGGAAACACCATATATTTT,CASSRAIGNTIYF
.,TRBJ2-7,TRBV5-1,.,TGCGCCAGCAGCTTGTCTCCTATTTCGGGAGTGTCCTACGAGCAGTACTTC,CASSLSPISGVSYEQYF
once,TRBJ2-7,TRBV28,.,TGTGCCAGCAGTCCCCAGGGTCTCTCCTACGAGCAGTACTTC,CASSPQGLSYEQYF